A single sample gave rise to the 20 T cell receptor beta chains below, sequenced in a study of shared clonotypes between healthy human individuals. Positively selected for CCR7, the CD45RO-negative cells used as naive CD8 cells excluded terminally differentiated effector memory CD45RA+ cells. Here immunoSEQ multiplex PCR was the method, and the copy in TCRdb shows in-frame clones only, minus some. The sample contains some 800,000 clones, more than 85% of which appear only once. Sequencing was done on a sample of naive CD8+ T cells sorted from blood. These receptors originate from a man aged 30 to 39 in good health.

The CDR3 sequence: CASSLAPDNYEQYF. The CDR3 nucleotides read TGTGCCAGCAGTTTAGCCCCAGACAACTACGAGCAGTACTTC. This chain connects TRBV27 to TRBJ2-7; D gene unclear. Germline CDR1 reads MNHEY; CDR2 reads SMNVEV (reference sequence). CDR3 length equals 14 residues. With 2 bases removed from V and 3 bases from J, the gap between germline ends came to 11 bases.

The J gene is TRBJ2-2, the V gene TRBV28, with a tentative D call TRBD1 (5 bases). The V gene lost 5 bases and the J gene lost 1 base, with 11 bases spanning the gap. Germline V CDR1 and CDR2: MDHEN, SYDVKM. The CDR3 covers 15 residues. The CDR3 here is CASSPGIQNTGELFF. The CDR3, as DNA: TGTGCCAGCAGTCCAGGGATCCAGAACACCGGGGAGCTGTTTTTT.

The V and J genes are TRBV29-1 and TRBJ2-5, with a possible D match to TRBD1 (5 bases). The CDR3 sequence is 15 residues long. Per germline, CDR1 SQVTM and CDR2 ANQGSEA. Trimming left V 3 bases short and J 4 bases short, with 18 bases between. CDR3 sequence: CSVELQKRGRETQYF. For the CDR3, the DNA is TGCAGCGTTGAGCTCCAAAAAAGGGGTAGAGAGACCCAGTACTTC.

This clone was recorded only once. This chain uses TRBV10-1 with TRBJ2-5; 10 nucleotides line up with TRBD2. After removal of 6 bases from V and 5 bases from J, the junction contained 18 bases not matched to a gene. This CDR3 is 18 amino acids long. In germline, CDR1 is WNHNN, CDR2 SYGVQD (reference sequence). The DNA for the CDR3 is TGCGCCAGCAGGCCTACGTCTAGCGGGAGCCCCTCCCGGGAGACCCAGTACTTC. Protein: CASRPTSSGSPSRETQYF.

The chain has TRBV9 and TRBJ1-1; no clear D. V lost 0 bases, J lost 4 bases, and 10 bases lay in between. The CDR3 loop spans 14 amino acids. The germline gives CDR1 SGDLS, CDR2 YYNGEE. The CDR3: CASSVGPITTEAFF. Written as DNA, the CDR3 is TGTGCCAGCAGCGTAGGTCCTATCACCACTGAAGCTTTCTTT.

CDR3 region: CASSLYEKRLFF. CDR3 nucleotide sequence: TGTGCCAGCAGCCTATACGAGAAAAGACTGTTTTTT. This sequence joins TRBV11-2 and TRBJ1-4, with unresolved D. With 5 bases removed from V and 13 bases from J, the gap between germline ends came to 14 bases. Per the germline V gene, CDR1 is SGHAT and CDR2 is FQNNGV. This CDR3 spans 12 amino acids.

Worth noting for this clone: Other nucleotide sequences from this sample produce the same CDR3. The chain's CDR3 is CASSVGGSGANVLTF. The CDR3 DNA reads TGTGCCAGCAGCGTAGGAGGCTCTGGGGCCAACGTCCTGACTTTC. The genes are TRBV9 and TRBJ2-6; no clear D. Germline-derived CDR1 and CDR2 are SGDLS and YYNGEE. The germline V and J ends were trimmed by 0 bases and 0 bases, with 4 bases remaining between them. CDR3 length equals 15 residues.

This sequence joins TRBV7-3 and TRBJ2-1, with D tentatively TRBD2 (5 bases). Germline assignment: CDR1 SGHTA and CDR2 FQGTGA. V was clipped by 1 base and J by 2 bases, with 9 bases between them. The CDR3 totals 15 residues. The CDR3 DNA reads TGTGCCAGCAGCTTAATTCTAGCACCCTACAATGAGCAGTTCTTC. Protein product: CASSLILAPYNEQFF.

The CDR3 sequence: CASSPTSGNSYNEQFF. In DNA, the CDR3 is TGTGCCAGCAGTCCCACGAGCGGGAACTCCTACAATGAGCAGTTCTTC. The rearrangement uses TRBV27 and TRBJ2-1; 7 bases are shared with TRBD2. J gave up 0 bases and V 5 bases, and 7 bases lay outside the gene matches. The germline gives CDR1 MNHEY, CDR2 SMNVEV (reference sequence). This CDR3 region has 16 residues.

The rearrangement links TRBV7-8 to TRBJ2-1; the D gene could be TRBD1 or TRBD2 (5 bases each). This CDR3 contains 15 residues. Trimming shortened V by 1 base and J by 5 bases, and 12 bases separated the two germline ends. Looked up from germline, CDR1 is SGHVS and CDR2 is FQNEAQ. CDR3 amino acids: CASSLEGDRDNEQFF. In DNA, the CDR3 is TGTGCCAGCAGCTTAGAAGGGGACCGCGACAATGAGCAGTTCTTC.

The J gene is TRBJ2-2, the V gene TRBV4-3; 10 nucleotides line up with TRBD2. This CDR3 is 16 amino acids long. Unmatched junction bases numbered 5, after V lost 4 bases and J lost 3 bases. The germline CDR1 and CDR2 sequences are LGHNA and YSLEER. CDR3 sequence: CASSPTSGRDTGELFF. Written as DNA, the CDR3 is TGCGCCAGCAGCCCGACCAGCGGGAGGGACACCGGGGAGCTGTTTTTT.

This clone was recorded once. The rearrangement links TRBV7-2 to TRBJ2-1; TRBD2 matches 10 bases. Germline CDR1 is SGHTA and CDR2 is FQGNSA. There are 14 residues in the CDR3. V shed 3 bases and J 8 bases; nucleotides not matched to a gene: 4. In DNA, the CDR3 is TGTGCCAGCAGCTTGTCTAGCGGGAGTGATGAGCAGTTCTTC. This sequence encodes CASSLSSGSDEQFF.

The V gene is TRBV29-1, the J gene TRBJ2-5; TRBD2 matches at 9 bases. The trim removed 4 bases at V and 4 bases at J, leaving 13 bases unmatched. The germline V gene encodes CDR1 SQVTM and CDR2 ANQGSEA. The CDR3 has 16 amino acids. The CDR3 sequence: CSVVEWLAGVAETQYF. As DNA, the CDR3 is TGCAGCGTTGTCGAGTGGTTAGCGGGAGTTGCAGAGACCCAGTACTTC.

The chain carries TRBV11-2 and TRBJ2-2; D is ambiguous. The CDR3 consists of 12 residues. Germline lookup yields CDR1 SGHAT and CDR2 FQNNGV. V gave up 4 bases and J gave up 2 bases, with 2 bases separating them. CDR3 nucleotide sequence: TGTGCCAGCAGCTATAACACCGGGGAGCTGTTTTTT. Protein product: CASSYNTGELFF.

Details on this clone: The junction departs from the called germline gene at one end, perhaps through a read error. This chain joins TRBV7-7 and TRBJ2-7, with TRBD1 matching over 8 bases. Per germline, CDR1 SSHAT and CDR2 FNYEAQ (reference sequence). The CDR3 has 15 amino acids. This CDR3 is CASSFRTGTSYEQYF. Written as DNA, the CDR3 is TGTGCTAGCAGCTTTCGGACAGGGACCTCCTACGAGCAGTACTTC.

This clone was found once. The V gene is TRBV4-1, the J gene TRBJ2-3, with D hard to call. V lost 10 bases, J lost 0 bases, and 5 bases lay in between. CDR1 and CDR2 (germline): MGHRA, YSYEKL. The length of the CDR3 is 11 residues. CDR3 coding DNA: TGCGCCACCGGCAGCACAGATACGCAGTATTTT. Translating gives CATGSTDTQYF.

This chain links TRBV4-1 with TRBJ1-1; D unclear. Looked up from germline, CDR1 is MGHRA and CDR2 is YSYEKL. The length of the CDR3 is 14 residues. Trimming left V 0 bases short and J 4 bases short, with 9 bases between. CDR3 DNA sequence: TGCGCCAGCAGCCAAGATATGGGGAGCACTGAAGCTTTCTTT. It translates to CASSQDMGSTEAFF.

V usage is TRBV7-2 and J usage is TRBJ2-7; possibly TRBD2 for D (5 bases). Trimming removed 3 bases at V and 0 bases at J, with 12 bases between. The CDR3 is made up of 15 amino acids. Per the germline V gene, CDR1 is SGHTA and CDR2 is FQGNSA. This chain's CDR3 is CASSFFVSGSYEQYF. As DNA, the CDR3 is TGTGCCAGCAGCTTCTTTGTAAGCGGCTCCTACGAGCAGTACTTC.

The rearrangement uses TRBV28 and TRBJ2-7; 10 positions match TRBD2. V lost 1 base, J lost 7 bases, and 7 bases stayed unmatched. The CDR3 runs to 15 residues. Germline loops: CDR1 MDHEN, CDR2 SYDVKM. CDR3 sequence reads: CASSLSASGSVEQYF. The CDR3 nucleotides are TGTGCCAGCAGTTTATCCGCTAGCGGGAGTGTTGAGCAGTACTTC.

The chain joins TRBV7-9 to TRBJ2-7; D is ambiguous. CDR1 and CDR2 (germline): SEHNR, FQNEAQ (reference sequence). The CDR3 has 13 amino acids. V was shortened by 1 base and J by 7 bases, with 11 bases between the two germline ends. CDR3 loop: CASSLEGQFEQYF. The CDR3 DNA reads TGTGCCAGCAGCTTAGAGGGCCAATTTGAGCAGTACTTC.